This entry is about one TCR beta chain. Its antigen is still unknown. One base away there is no much larger clone; base qualities are not given. TCRbeta CDR3 regions were amplified from genomic DNA using the immunoSEQ Assay, a bias-controlled multiplex PCR. In the paper's pipeline: The number of nucleated cells in each sample was estimated by amplification of reference gene primers within the assay. To quantify the absolute abundance of each unique TCRbeta CDR3 rearrangement, sequence reads were collapsed and filtered. For each sample, productive Simpson clonality was calculated by taking the square root of Simpson's diversity index across productive rearrangements. Not all clones reach the TCRdb copy of this immuneACCESS table, which keeps in-frame sequences only. Checked studies attribute under half of the gap to unresolved V genes and leave the rest unexplained. The DNA gave D and trimming, while V, J and clone size come from that table. This sample is represented by some 320,000 clones; roughly 90% of them were singletons. Jointly, the top ten make up 11% of the sample.

In Seattle, one collaborating source enrolled patients while the infection was active and tracked those patients longitudinally over the course of disease. Each collaborating institution followed its own protocols to collect whole blood in K2EDTA tubes. Collaborator samples were shipped for TCRbeta analysis as frozen whole blood, isolated PBMCs, or DNA extracted from either sample type. The CDR3 runs 17 amino acids, cysteine and phenylalanine included. The DNA shown is the 51-base CDR3, in frame from base 1. The germline V gene provides CDR1 MGHRA and CDR2 YSYEKL. Trimming leaves V shorter by 3 bases and J shorter by 4 bases, with the junction holding 12 bases beyond the gene matches. This record belongs to a study of blood T cell repertoires in COVID-19 (dated by TCRdb to 2020 to 2021). Background for the entire study: Collaborator samples came from the United States, Italy and Spain and covered acute and convalescent phases of COVID-19. The repertoires were released in a freely available public database intended as a resource for research on the immune response to SARS-CoV-2. Sample metadata almost always included a de-identified subject ID, COVID-19 status, age in years and sex. Samples were obtained from the ongoing ImmuneRACE study (first 160 participants) and from about 1,300 subjects provided by 6 global collaborators. The dataset comprised deeply sampled blood TCRbeta repertoires from subjects exposed to, actively infected with, or recovered from COVID-19. The prospective study material was composed of cDNA or gDNA derived from T cells, B-cell-depleted T cells, or PBMCs. Where available, HLA class I and class II types were taken from metadata supplied by the sample provider and were not determined by assay-based typing. On the study overall, not on this receptor specifically: The quantity of clinical and demographic metadata differed by source and by participant and was supplied without curation.

The receptor was derived from a woman aged 25-40 years with COVID-19, enrolled during active disease. This sequence uses TRBV4-1 and TRBJ2-7; 10 junctional bases match TRBD1. The specimen was peripheral blood. The CDR3 in this case is CASSHDVSGTGEYEQYF. The nucleotide sequence reads TGCGCCAGCAGCCACGACGTTTCCGGGACAGGGGAGTACGAGCAGTACTTC.